This T cell receptor (beta chain) was observed in a study of T cell responses to AZD1222 COVID-19 vaccine. Study-wide results and limits: Across spike, vaccine-associated CD4 TCRs were found, dominant at 160-218 and 743-854.

Germline V CDR1 and CDR2: SGHNT, YENEEA. Trimming removed 4 bases from V and 2 bases from J, with 15 bases in between. The CDR3 sequence is 15 residues long. The assay was immunoSEQ multiplex PCR, and TCRdb's table has in-frame clones only and misses some. The sample carries just over 65,000 clones, roughly 87% recorded once. Many counts were recorded for this clone. What it recognizes is unknown. The rearrangement uses TRBV11-3 and TRBJ2-7; D is possibly TRBD1 (6 bases). Sequenced material: peripheral blood, taken on day 0 of AZD1222 vaccination. The source is an adult in good health. CDR3 loop: CASSSGHGQTYEQYF. The CDR3 DNA reads as TGTGCCAGCAGCTCAGGTCATGGACAGACCTACGAGCAGTACTTC.